A single sample gave rise to the 3 T cell receptor beta chains below, sequenced in a study of blood T cells in healthy people across ages (dated by TCRdb to the mid-2010s). The library was built by means of 5' RACE. Reads for this sample came from an Illumina HiSeq 2500. A second roughly 6 to 12 cycle PCR used a sample-barcoded 5' primer and a J-beta primer mix. The public reads were reprocessed in TCRdb via fastp at Q25 and MiXCR, keeping in-frame beta chains. Identical CDR3 proteins give one entry, which carries the most common genes and DNA. The table for this sample lists over 1,300,000 distinct CDR3 sequences; 45% to 70% of them were counted only once. The ten biggest clones cover under 8.5% of the sample. Sequenced: blood. These TCRs come from a man aged 18 to 29 in good health.

This sequence joins TRBV3-1 and TRBJ2-7, with 11 bases aligning to TRBD2. Trimming removed 4 bases from V and 6 bases from J; junction bases left unmatched: 11. Germline CDR1 LGHDT, CDR2 YNNKEL (reference sequence). This CDR3 region has 16 residues. CDR3: CASSLIAGGQSIEQYF. The DNA for the CDR3 is TGTGCCAGCAGCCTCATAGCGGGGGGGCAGAGTATCGAGCAGTACTTC.

J is TRBJ2-7 and V is TRBV4-2; no reliable D call. V was cut by 7 bases and J by 3 bases, with 13 bases left in between. This CDR3 comprises 13 residues. The germline gives CDR1 LGHNA, CDR2 YNFKEQ. CDR3 region: CASKYSNGYEQYF. CDR3 sequence (DNA): TGTGCCAGCAAGTACAGCAACGGCTACGAGCAGTACTTC.

This clonotype was observed a handful of times. The gene calls are TRBV15 and TRBJ2-3; D might be TRBD2 (6 bases). Germline-derived CDR1 and CDR2 are LNHNV and YYDKDF (reference sequence). The CDR3 runs 16 residues. Between the trimmed V and J ends, which lost 0 bases and 3 bases, there was a span of 13 bases. CDR3 loop: CATSRDRRELTDTQYF. In DNA form, the CDR3 reads TGTGCCACCAGCAGAGATCGTCGGGAGTTGACAGATACGCAGTATTTT.